The 17 T cell receptor beta chains presented below share a single source sample, sequenced in a study of cytomegalovirus exposure and HLA in healthy donors. With 60 Vbeta and 13 Jbeta primers, the PCR was carried out. The repertoire was sequenced with immunoSEQ multiplex PCR; TCRdb's copy has only in-frame clones and lacks some. This table holds about 300,000 clones, 86% found once. Sequenced material: PBMCs. The receptor source for this set is a man aged 35 to 55 in good health and CMV-seropositive.

V and J are TRBV7-9 and TRBJ1-2; TRBD1 aligns across 7 bases. The J segment lost 3 bases and the V segment lost 4 bases, leaving 5 bases of the junction unmatched. This CDR3 has 14 amino acids. The germline CDR1 and CDR2 sequences are SEHNR and FQNEAQ (reference sequence). The CDR3 loop reads CASSSLQGHYGYTF. CDR3 bases: TGTGCCAGCAGCTCGTTACAGGGGCACTATGGCTACACCTTC.

This clone was detected only a few times. Here the CDR3 reads CASSYRLTGELKAFF. For the CDR3, the DNA is TGTGCCAGCAGTTACAGACTGACCGGGGAGCTTAAAGCTTTCTTT. The chain employs TRBV28 and TRBJ1-1; no firm D call. V was pared by 4 bases and J by 9 bases, with 21 bases between. The CDR3 is made up of 15 amino acids. Germline CDR1 MDHEN, CDR2 SYDVKM.

This sequence joins TRBV4-1 and TRBJ2-7; 11 bases are a match to TRBD2. J was trimmed by 6 bases and V by 1 base; bases with no gene match: 5. This CDR3 comprises 15 residues. CDR1 and CDR2 (germline): MGHRA, YSYEKL. The CDR3 reads CASSQVLAGVFEQYF. In DNA, the CDR3 is TGCGCCAGCAGCCAAGTACTAGCGGGAGTGTTCGAGCAGTACTTC.

This clone was observed a single time. Here the CDR3 DNA reads TGTGCCAGCAGCGGGGGGACAGGGAATGAAAAACTGTTTTTT. Protein sequence: CASSGGTGNEKLFF. V and J are TRBV9 and TRBJ1-4, with TRBD1 matching over 9 bases. The V and J ends lost 3 bases and 5 bases, in that order; junction bases with no gene match: 2. The length of the CDR3 is 14 residues. Germline assignment: CDR1 SGDLS and CDR2 YYNGEE. Variable domain in full (rest from reference TRBV9 and TRBJ1-4): DSGVTQTPKHLITATGQRVTLRCSPRSGDLSVYWYQQSLDQGLQFLIQYYNGEERAKGNILERFSAQQFPDLHSELNLSSLELGDSALYFCASSGGTGNEKLFFGSGTQLSVL.

This clone was counted a few times. This chain joins TRBV9 and TRBJ2-3; tentatively, D is TRBD1 (6 bases). CDR1 and CDR2 (germline): SGDLS, YYNGEE. This CDR3 region has 14 residues. Trimming took off 4 bases at V and 2 bases at J, with 11 bases between the two ends. This chain's CDR3 is CASSKQGYTDTQYF. The CDR3 DNA reads TGTGCCAGCAGCAAACAGGGCTACACAGATACGCAGTATTTT.

V gene TRBV28 combines with J gene TRBJ2-2; TRBD2 might be the D (6 bases). The CDR3 extends over 15 amino acids. V lost 2 bases and J 4 bases, leaving 11 bases between the germline ends. Looked up from germline, CDR1 is MDHEN and CDR2 is SYDVKM. The CDR3: CASSLSGAGTGELFF. The CDR3 DNA sequence: TGTGCCAGCAGTTTAAGCGGAGCGGGCACCGGGGAGCTGTTTTTT.

The V gene is TRBV7-9, the J gene TRBJ2-6; weak D call: TRBD2 (6 bases). This CDR3 contains 14 residues. The V gene lost 4 bases and the J gene lost 9 bases, with 13 bases spanning the gap. The germline V gene encodes CDR1 SEHNR and CDR2 FQNEAQ (reference sequence). CDR3 in amino acids: CASSSDGGVNVLTF. The CDR3 bases are TGTGCCAGCAGCTCGGACGGGGGTGTCAACGTCCTGACTTTC.

The chain is built from TRBV4-3 and TRBJ2-3, with D possibly being TRBD2 (5 bases). Trimming took off 1 base at V and 2 bases at J, with 13 bases between the two ends. CDR3 length equals 16 residues. From germline, CDR1 is LGHNA and CDR2 YSLEER. The CDR3 is CASSQATGSPTDTQYF. DNA of the CDR3: TGCGCCAGCAGCCAAGCCACGGGGTCCCCCACAGATACGCAGTATTTT.

V usage is TRBV19 and J usage is TRBJ1-4; the match to TRBD1 covers 7 bases. Unmatched junction bases numbered 7, after V lost 3 bases and J lost 3 bases. The CDR3 extends over 16 amino acids. CDR1 and CDR2 from the germline V gene are LNHDA and SQIVND (reference sequence). CDR3 sequence reads: CASSMTPGTANEKLFF. The CDR3 DNA follows: TGTGCCAGTAGTATGACCCCCGGGACAGCTAATGAAAAACTGTTTTTT.

CDR3 loop: CASSPGSGFGETQYF. The CDR3 DNA reads TGTGCCAGTAGCCCCGGGTCCGGGTTCGGAGAGACCCAGTACTTC. This chain joins TRBV19 and TRBJ2-5; D is uncertain. The CDR3 has 15 amino acids. The germline CDR1 and CDR2 sequences are LNHDA and SQIVND (reference sequence). V lost 6 bases and J lost 4, with 18 bases in between.

The chain joins TRBV7-9 to TRBJ2-7; D might be TRBD2 (6 bases). Germline CDR1 SEHNR, CDR2 FQNEAQ (reference sequence). Trimming removed 5 bases at V and 4 bases at J, with 18 bases between. CDR3 length: 15 residues. CDR3 amino acids: CASSPPGLREYEQYF. Here the CDR3 DNA reads TGTGCCAGCAGCCCACCGGGACTCCGAGAGTACGAGCAGTACTTC. Supplemented by reference TRBV7-9 and TRBJ2-7, the full variable domain reads DTGVSQNPRHKITKRGQNVTFRCDPISEHNRLYWYRQTLGQGPEFLTYFQNEAQLEKSRLLSDRFSAERPKGSFSTLEIQRTEQGDSAMYLCASSPPGLREYEQYFGPGTRLTVT.

The CDR3 nucleotides are TGTGCCATAGGGACTAGCGGCCACAATGAGCAGTTCTTC. This sequence encodes CAIGTSGHNEQFF. The V gene is TRBV10-3, the J gene TRBJ2-1; TRBD2 aligns across 11 bases. With 9 bases clipped from V and 5 bases from J, the junction kept 3 bases outside the gene matches. The CDR3 spans 13 residues. Germline V gives CDR1 ENHRY, CDR2 SYGVKD.

As regards this clone: Additional DNA sequences in this sample encode the identical CDR3. The J gene is TRBJ1-1, the V gene TRBV18; a possible D gene is TRBD1 (5 bases). This CDR3 is 16 amino acids long. Trimming left V 5 bases short and J 1 base short, with 17 bases between. Germline lookup yields CDR1 KGHSH and CDR2 LQKENI. The CDR3 sequence: CASSSSTDRKNTEAFF. Here the CDR3 DNA reads TGTGCCAGCTCATCCTCTACTGACAGAAAGAACACTGAAGCTTTCTTT. Based on the CDR3 plus reference TRBV18 and TRBJ1-1, the full variable domain is NAGVMQNPRHLVRRRGQEARLRCSPMKGHSHVYWYRQLPEEGLKFMVYLQKENIIDESGMPKERFSAEFPKEGPSILRIQQVVRGDSAAYFCASSSSTDRKNTEAFFGQGTRLTVV.

CDR3 protein: CASSQTPGQPGAGYTF. The CDR3 DNA follows: TGTGCCAGCAGCCAGACTCCCGGACAGCCTGGAGCTGGCTACACCTTC. The V gene is TRBV7-3, the J gene TRBJ1-2; D may be TRBD1 (6 bases). The V gene lost 5 bases and the J gene lost 7 bases, with 23 bases spanning the gap. The germline gives CDR1 SGHTA, CDR2 FQGTGA. This CDR3 spans 16 amino acids.

The rearrangement links TRBV9 to TRBJ1-1; 7 nucleotides line up with TRBD1. The germline gives CDR1 SGDLS, CDR2 YYNGEE. The V gene end was trimmed by 3 bases and the J gene end by 4 bases; junction bases not matched to a gene: 9. This CDR3 comprises 15 residues. CDR3 in amino acids: CASSGTGEGGTEAFF. DNA for the CDR3: TGTGCCAGCAGCGGCACAGGGGAAGGGGGCACTGAAGCTTTCTTT.

The rearrangement uses TRBV27 and TRBJ1-3, with a tentative D call TRBD1 (5 bases). The V and J ends lost 6 bases and 0 bases respectively, with 24 bases between them. Germline lookup yields CDR1 MNHEY and CDR2 SMNVEV (reference sequence). This CDR3 spans 19 amino acids. CDR3 in amino acids: CASRPTRQGLLFSGNTIYF. In DNA form, the CDR3 reads TGTGCCAGCAGACCAACCCGGCAGGGTTTGCTCTTCTCTGGAAACACCATATATTTT.

A few counts support this clone. The chain joins TRBV7-9 to TRBJ2-4; TRBD2 is a possible D gene (5 bases). The V end lost 7 bases, the J end lost 7 bases, and 23 bases lay between the germline ends. The CDR3 runs to 16 residues. In germline, CDR1 is SEHNR, CDR2 FQNEAQ (reference sequence). This chain's CDR3 is CASTATEGLQGNIQYF. Written as DNA, the CDR3 is TGTGCCAGCACCGCCACAGAGGGCCTCCAAGGGAACATTCAGTACTTC.